This TCR beta chain was identified during a study of cytomegalovirus exposure and HLA in healthy donors (dated by TCRdb to about 2017). Regarding the complete study: An earlier analysis of approximately 640 of the donors reported 276 Gb of sequence data and 120 million or so unique TCR beta sequences from some 180 million T cells. Approximately 310 gigabases of sequencing data and 70 million to 85 million unique TCR sequences were included in an early release covering several hundred HLA-typed donors. Among the approximately 400 genotyped donors, under 90% belonged to the genetic ancestry cluster associated with self-reported Caucasian donors. The study aimed to test whether cataloging public T cell receptors could reveal signatures of past pathogen exposure. The study used immunosequencing to profile the T cell repertoires of 600 to 850 subjects and linked those repertoires to cytomegalovirus serostatus. Along with the approximately 650-subject first cohort, a separate validation cohort of around 120 different subjects was used. To predict cytomegalovirus infection status, the study brought together high-throughput TCR immunosequencing, statistical association of individual TCRs with disease status, and machine learning. In a later analysis, previously published TCR beta repertoires from several hundred donors were re-analyzed and high-resolution HLA genotyping was added so that TCR occurrence patterns could be studied. In the later analysis, no new phenotypic data were used to find candidate immune exposures; instead, reliance was placed on TCR beta sequences and their occurrence across donors. An earlier analysis of several hundred of the donors applied high-throughput TCR beta sequencing to assess whether each TCR beta V gene segment acted as functional or pseudogenic. Donor age, sex, ethnicity and CMV serostatus were collected together with the repertoire data. A later genetic analysis took genome-wide SNP genotypes for about 55% of the 666 donors and used that subset as a discovery cohort. Every repertoire in the discovery cohort had been generated on one and the same sequencing platform. HLA typing covered class I and class II loci at four-digit resolution. The number of typed donors differed by locus: 629-630 for A, B, C, DRB1 and DQB1; 500 to 550 for DQA1; some 610 for DPA1; and approximately 450 for DPB1. Roughly five DR-DQ haplotypes were treated as single units for association and clustering because of strong linkage in the cohort. Among some 400 genotyped donors of the cohort, an average of around 240,000 unique TCR beta nucleotide sequences were sequenced per donor, around 20% of them non-productive.

This clone was observed a few times. What this receptor recognizes is not known. At one end the junction does not follow the germline gene, possibly because of a read error. The cohort consisted of approximately 690 healthy bone marrow donors. At the time of sampling, all cohort members were nominally healthy, though unrecorded immune exposures were likely present. The donor tested CMV seropositive and was one of the 289 seropositive cohort members. A peripheral blood sample was provided by each donor, and peripheral blood mononuclear cells were used for TCR beta sequencing. Genomic DNA extraction from the blood cell samples was performed with the Qiagen DNeasy Blood Extraction Kit. To prepare the library, the immunoSEQ multiplex PCR assay was applied. For the multiplex PCR, a mixture combining 60 forward primers for TCR Vbeta segments and 13 reverse primers for TCR Jbeta segments was used. The CDR3 region of rearranged TCR beta genes was amplified from genomic DNA by a multiplex PCR assay. Amplified TCR beta libraries were sequenced as 87-base-pair reads on the Illumina HiSeq System. From the authors' description of their analysis: A later analysis counted approximately 76 million unique TCR beta chains across the 650 to 800 repertoires, and roughly 9.9 million of these chains were shared by at least two donors. To remove PCR and sequencing errors, raw reads were error-corrected and collapsed into unique sequences using a nearest-neighbor algorithm that merged closely related sequences. To assign V, D and J gene segments, CDR3 sequences were aligned to IMGT reference sequences. For a sequence to be retained, at least a six-nucleotide match to both a V gene segment and a J gene segment was required. A rearrangement counted as productive if the CDR3 had no stop codons and remained in frame with V and J, and every other rearrangement counted as non-productive. Following IMGT convention, CDR3 was defined as the stretch from the second conserved V-encoded cysteine to the conserved J-encoded phenylalanine. Sequences without an unambiguous match to a single V gene segment were excluded from the earlier analysis of 500 to 700 of the donors. An earlier analysis of a few hundred of the donors called V segments functional above 56.7% productive rearrangements and segregating when the between-donor standard deviation exceeded 5%. To diagnose cytomegalovirus status from the catalog of TCR beta chain sequences, a statistical classification framework was built. In a later analysis, V and J genes were assigned by comparing TCR nucleotide sequences against IMGT/GENE-DB human TR gene sequences. The TCRdist pipeline was used in a later analysis to assign CDR3 sequences and most-parsimonious VDJ recombination scenarios. A later analysis defined each TCR beta chain by its CDR3 amino acid sequence plus V-gene family, and excluded reads lacking a unique V-gene family. In a later analysis, fewer than 600 highly shared, low-generation-probability nucleotide sequences were removed to address suspected cross-contamination and a sequencing artifact. In a later analysis, a clonal expansion index was calculated for each public chain from normalized within-repertoire ranks of inferred template counts. Generation probabilities in a later analysis came from a VDJ recombination model fitted to out-of-frame rearrangements, and those results were checked against IGoR. A later analysis scored TCR-TCR, TCR-HLA and TCR-CMV co-occurrence with hypergeometric tests, applying a repertoire-size bias correction to TCR pairs. False discovery rates were estimated in a later analysis by permuting HLA or CMV assignments 20 times. A later analysis grouped co-occurring TCRs with DBSCAN, adding TCRdist sequence similarity when clustering within HLA-allele-positive subsets. Repertoires with fewer than 30,000 or more than 120,000 public chains, plus five repertoires with anomalous nucleotide sharing, were excluded from co-occurrence clustering. Imported from immuneACCESS, the table was reduced by TCRdb to in-frame sequences with V and J called. These copies leave out some clones; in studies compared against another copy, an unresolved V gene accounts for under half, and the cause of the remainder is not known. D and trimming come from the DNA, and the V and J calls and clone size come from that table. This sample has 150,000 or so clones in its table, and 80% to 90% of those were observed once. Of the sample, 5% to 7% falls within the top ten clones.

The investigation overall reported the following: Because HLA typing was unavailable for some donors at each locus, only the typed subset was used in association tests. In a later analysis, the rate of TCR association differed among HLA loci, with DRB1 alleles having the most associated TCRs and HLA-C alleles having the fewest. Sequencing depth was assumed to be roughly uniform across donors in the presence/absence analyses, though that assumption may not hold. Most TCR sequences were seen in very few donors, while some public TCRs were found in many individuals. In vitro tests confirmed that a few of the cytomegalovirus-associated TCR beta chains recognize cytomegalovirus antigens. In a later analysis, HLA-associated TCR beta chains showed more clonal expansion and lower generation probabilities than non-associated chains that were equally common. Immune exposure information for the cohort was limited to CMV serostatus. At a false discovery rate of 0.05, a later analysis linked fewer than 20,000 TCR beta sequences to specific HLA alleles. The study listed approximately 150 TCR beta chains as associated with cytomegalovirus. A further reported finding was that TCR beta sequences accurately predicted the HLA-A and HLA-B alleles for most subjects in the first cohort. An earlier analysis of some 590 of the donors showed that most TCR beta V segments appeared in productive rearrangements either about 90% or about 30% of the time, which broadly matched IMGT annotations. In a later analysis, most CMV-associated TCR beta chains were found to appear HLA-restricted, with HLA associations seemingly driven largely by CMV exposure. In a later genetic analysis, fewer N-insertions in productive TCRs were reported among donors in an Asian-associated ancestry cluster than the roughly 640-donor mean. The sequencing pipeline was judged likely to have produced a cluster of highly shared sequence variants as a technical artifact. Seventeen rarely observed V segments, including chromosome 9 orphons, were excluded from the earlier analysis of a few hundred of the donors because counts were too low. Strong co-occurrence of HLA alleles, especially DR and DQ, made assigning TCR associations to individual alleles difficult. V-gene and J-gene trimming of TCR beta chains was associated with a missense DCLRE1C variant in a later genetic analysis, and the association was replicated in an independent cohort. Cytomegalovirus status was reported to be diagnosed by the classifier with high specificity and sensitivity in both the original and validation cohorts. Correlated functional status among segregating V segments might be attributable to linkage disequilibrium, but an unknown experimental factor could not be ruled out. Some IMGT-functional V segments, including TRBV6-2 and TRBV6-3, could not be told apart with the 87-base-pair reads, so those segments were excluded. In a later analysis, several top co-occurrence clusters were reported to appear linked to parvovirus B19, influenza, CMV and Epstein-Barr virus. The authors suggested that the approach could potentially be generalized to other disease states and immunological phenotypes. In this cohort, only TCR beta chains were sequenced, and detectable features were limited by the absence of alpha or paired-chain data.

Per the germline V gene (reference sequence), SEHNR is the CDR1 and FQNEAQ is the CDR2. The CDR3 runs 16 residues from the cysteine to the phenylalanine. The read is trimmed to its CDR3 DNA, 48 bases read in frame from base 1. The specimen sequenced was PBMCs. The receptor chain draws on TRBV7-9 and TRBJ2-5; the D gene is perhaps TRBD1, from 6 matching bases. This sequence originates from a man over 45 in good health and CMV-seropositive. The CDR3 has the sequence CSSSPREGVWGKTQYF. The DNA sequence is given as TGTTCCAGCAGCCCAAGAGAGGGGGTTTGGGGTAAGACCCAGTACTTC.